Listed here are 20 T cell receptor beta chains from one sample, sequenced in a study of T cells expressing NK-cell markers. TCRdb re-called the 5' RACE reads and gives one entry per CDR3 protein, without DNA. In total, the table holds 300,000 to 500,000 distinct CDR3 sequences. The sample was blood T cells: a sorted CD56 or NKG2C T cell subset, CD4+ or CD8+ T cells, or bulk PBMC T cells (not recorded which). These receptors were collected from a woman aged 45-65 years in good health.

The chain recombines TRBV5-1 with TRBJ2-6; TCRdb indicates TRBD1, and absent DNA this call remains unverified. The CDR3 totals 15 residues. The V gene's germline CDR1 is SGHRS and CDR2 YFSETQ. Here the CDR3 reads CASSPPWLGANVLTF.

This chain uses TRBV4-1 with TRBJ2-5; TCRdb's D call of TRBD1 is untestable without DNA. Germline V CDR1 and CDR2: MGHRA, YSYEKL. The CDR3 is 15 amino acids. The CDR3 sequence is CASSLMTGGEETQYF.

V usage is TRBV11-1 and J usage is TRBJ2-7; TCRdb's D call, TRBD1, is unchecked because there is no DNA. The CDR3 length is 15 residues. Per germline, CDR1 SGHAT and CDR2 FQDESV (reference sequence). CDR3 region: CASSRLPGQGNEQYF.

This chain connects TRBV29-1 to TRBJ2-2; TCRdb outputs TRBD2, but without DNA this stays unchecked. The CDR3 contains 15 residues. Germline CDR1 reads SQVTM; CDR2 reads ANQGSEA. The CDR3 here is CSVEPAGANTGELFF.

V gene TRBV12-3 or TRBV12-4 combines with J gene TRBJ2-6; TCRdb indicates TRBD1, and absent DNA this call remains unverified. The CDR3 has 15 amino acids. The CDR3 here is CASSPGVSGANVLTF.

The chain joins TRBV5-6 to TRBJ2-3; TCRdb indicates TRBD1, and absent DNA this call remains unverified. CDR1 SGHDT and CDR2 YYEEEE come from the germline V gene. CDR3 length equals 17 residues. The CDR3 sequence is CASSLGPQGISTDTQYF.

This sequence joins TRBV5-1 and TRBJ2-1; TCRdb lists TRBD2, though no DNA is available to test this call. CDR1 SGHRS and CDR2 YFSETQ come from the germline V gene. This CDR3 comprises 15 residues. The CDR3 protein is CASSLAQGHSNEQFF.

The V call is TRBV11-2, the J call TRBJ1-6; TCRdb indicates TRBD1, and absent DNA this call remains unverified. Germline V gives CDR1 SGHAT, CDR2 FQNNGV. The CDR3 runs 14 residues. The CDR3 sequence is CASSPGTVGSPLHF.

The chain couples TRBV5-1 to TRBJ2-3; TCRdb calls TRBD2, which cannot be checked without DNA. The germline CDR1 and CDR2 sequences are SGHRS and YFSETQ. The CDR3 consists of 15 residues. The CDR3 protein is CASRPGLGYTDTQYF.

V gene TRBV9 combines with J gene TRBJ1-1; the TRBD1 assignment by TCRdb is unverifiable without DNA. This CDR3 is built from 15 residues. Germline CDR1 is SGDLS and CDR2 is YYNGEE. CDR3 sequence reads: CASSVDPGEDTEAFF.

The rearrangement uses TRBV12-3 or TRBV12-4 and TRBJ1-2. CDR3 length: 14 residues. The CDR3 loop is CASSPASNNYGYTF.

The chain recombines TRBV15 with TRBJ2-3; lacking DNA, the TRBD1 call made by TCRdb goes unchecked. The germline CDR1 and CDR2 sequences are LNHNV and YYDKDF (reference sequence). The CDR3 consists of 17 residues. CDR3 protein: CATSRVSGTDGRNTQYF.

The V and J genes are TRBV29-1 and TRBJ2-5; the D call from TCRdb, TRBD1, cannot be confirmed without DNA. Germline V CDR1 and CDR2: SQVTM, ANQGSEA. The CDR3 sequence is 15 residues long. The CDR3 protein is CSVRDRGLKGETQYF.

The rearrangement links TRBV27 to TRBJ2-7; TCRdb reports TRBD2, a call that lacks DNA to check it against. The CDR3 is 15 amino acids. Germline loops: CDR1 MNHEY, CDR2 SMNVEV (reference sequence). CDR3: CASSYEGALVYEQYF.

CDR3 region: CASSTHLGGNQPQHF. The V and J genes are TRBV7-2 and TRBJ1-5; the D call from TCRdb, TRBD1, cannot be confirmed without DNA. Germline CDR1 reads SGHTA; CDR2 reads FQGNSA. CDR3 size: 15 residues.

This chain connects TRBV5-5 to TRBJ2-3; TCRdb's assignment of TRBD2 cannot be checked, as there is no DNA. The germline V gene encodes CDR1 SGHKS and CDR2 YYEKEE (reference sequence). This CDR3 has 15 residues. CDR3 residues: CASSLLALLTDTQYF.

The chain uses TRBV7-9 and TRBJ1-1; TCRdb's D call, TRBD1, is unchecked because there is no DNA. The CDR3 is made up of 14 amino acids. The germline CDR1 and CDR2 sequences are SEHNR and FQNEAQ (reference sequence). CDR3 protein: CASTIPGPHTEAFF.

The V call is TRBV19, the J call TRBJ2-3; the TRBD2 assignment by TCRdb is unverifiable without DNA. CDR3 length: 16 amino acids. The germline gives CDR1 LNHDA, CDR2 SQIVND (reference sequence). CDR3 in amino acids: CASSPSTGRGISTQYF.

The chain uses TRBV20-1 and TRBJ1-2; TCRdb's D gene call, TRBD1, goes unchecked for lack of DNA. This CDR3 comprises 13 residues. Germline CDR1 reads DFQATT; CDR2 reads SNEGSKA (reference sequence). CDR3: CSARDNWAEGYTF.

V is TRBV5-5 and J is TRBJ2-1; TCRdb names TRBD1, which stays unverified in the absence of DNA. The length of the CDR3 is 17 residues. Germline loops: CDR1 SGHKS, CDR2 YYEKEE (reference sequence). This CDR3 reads CASSWGNPGQYSGEQFF. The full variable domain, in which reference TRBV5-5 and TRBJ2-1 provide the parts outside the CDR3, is DAGVTQSPTHLIKTRGQQVTLRCSPISGHKSVSWYQQVLGQGPQFIFQYYEKEERGRGNFPDRFSARQFPNYSSELNVNALLLGDSALYLCASSWGNPGQYSGEQFFGPGTRLTVL.